This T cell receptor (beta chain) comes out of a study of identical twins. Study-level findings and limits: Invariant cells of the MAIT and iNKT types might have partly distorted the zero-insertion analyses.

Note on this clonotype: What it binds is unknown.

This CDR3 is 12 amino acids long. V gave up 1 base and J gave up 7 bases, with 6 bases separating them. Germline CDR1 SGHAT, CDR2 FQNNGV. Template switching (which added a universal primer site) was used, and cDNA carried unique molecular identifiers. TCRdb analysed the 5' RACE reads with MiXCR anew, one entry per CDR3 protein. The sample lists 240,000 or so distinct CDR3 sequences, roughly 10% occurring once. The TCR sequence derives from a man aged 45-65 years in good health. This sequence joins TRBV11-2 and TRBJ2-3; tentative D call: TRBD2 (5 bases). What was sequenced was memory T cells sorted from blood. CDR3 DNA: TGTGCCAGCAGCTTAGGGGAGTATACGCAGTATTTT. Amino acids: CASSLGEYTQYF.